The 8 T cell receptor beta chains below come from one sample, sequenced in a study of T-cell memory formation after mild COVID-19. TCRdb re-derived calls from the 5' RACE reads in MiXCR, one entry per CDR3 protein. This sample has a few hundred thousand distinct CDR3 sequences; under 25% occur once, and the top ten carry roughly an eighth. Sequences were obtained from PBMCs or a T cell subset sorted from them (not recorded which). The source is an adult woman who had mild COVID-19 (a few samples of this study predate the infection). Cell type and time point are not known.

This clonotype was detected a few times. The chain uses TRBV7-2 and TRBJ2-5; 11 bases line up with TRBD2. V lost 5 bases to trimming and J lost 5 bases; unmatched junction nucleotides: 10. The length of the CDR3 is 16 residues. Germline V CDR1 and CDR2: SGHTA, FQGNSA. The CDR3 DNA reads as TGTGCCAGCAGCCCAACCCCTAGCGGGAGGTGGGAGACCCAGTACTTC. Translation: CASSPTPSGRWETQYF. The full variable domain, with the rest looked up from reference TRBV7-2 and TRBJ2-5, is GAGVSQSPSNKVTEKGKDVELRCDPISGHTALYWYRQSLGQGLEFLIYFQGNSAPDKSGLPSDRFSAERTGGSVSTLTIQRTQQEDSAVYLCASSPTPSGRWETQYFGPGTRLLVL.

The rearrangement links TRBV5-1 to TRBJ1-6; D might be TRBD1 (5 bases). Trimming took off 1 base at V and 7 bases at J, with 12 bases between the two ends. CDR3 length: 15 residues. Looked up from germline, CDR1 is SGHRS and CDR2 is YFSETQ. CDR3 region: CASSLQGRENSPLHF. As DNA, the CDR3 is TGCGCCAGCAGCTTGCAGGGCAGGGAGAATTCACCCCTCCACTTT.

The chain joins TRBV5-1 to TRBJ2-1; D is unclear. Per the germline V gene, CDR1 is SGHRS and CDR2 is YFSETQ. V was cut by 0 bases and J by 0 bases, with 7 bases left in between. This CDR3 comprises 15 residues. The CDR3 protein is CASSLAPYSYNEQFF. The CDR3 coding sequence is TGCGCCAGCAGCTTGGCTCCGTACTCCTACAATGAGCAGTTCTTC.

For this clonotype: One junction end does not reproduce the germline sequence, and a read error may be involved. V gene TRBV20-1 combines with J gene TRBJ2-7; a weak D match, TRBD2 (5 bases). The CDR3 is made up of 12 amino acids. CDR1 DFQATT and CDR2 SNEGSKA come from the germline V gene (reference sequence). CDR3: CSASLPSYEQYF. DNA for the CDR3: TGCAGCGCTAGCCTCCCCAGCTACGAGCAGTACTTC.

This clonotype appeared a few times. The chain employs TRBV4-2 and TRBJ2-1; D gene unclear. Trimming cost V 1 base and J 10 bases, with 11 bases left between them. CDR1 is LGHNA, CDR2 YNFKEQ, per germline. This CDR3 has 13 amino acids. The CDR3 DNA is TGTGCCAGCAGCCAAGTGGTGCGTGACGAGCAGTTCTTC. This encodes CASSQVVRDEQFF.

This clonotype was observed a handful of times. This chain uses TRBV7-2 with TRBJ2-1; 9 bases are shared with TRBD1. The germline V gene encodes CDR1 SGHTA and CDR2 FQGNSA. The CDR3 is 15 residues long. V trimming: 1 base; J trimming: 3 bases; junction bases outside the gene matches: 1. CDR3 in amino acids: CASSLDRGLYNEQFF. Written as DNA, the CDR3 is TGTGCCAGCAGCTTAGACAGGGGGCTCTACAATGAGCAGTTCTTC. The full variable domain, with the rest looked up from reference TRBV7-2 and TRBJ2-1, is GAGVSQSPSNKVTEKGKDVELRCDPISGHTALYWYRQSLGQGLEFLIYFQGNSAPDKSGLPSDRFSAERTGGSVSTLTIQRTQQEDSAVYLCASSLDRGLYNEQFFGPGTRLTVL.

J is TRBJ2-3 and V is TRBV15; D call uncertain. The germline CDR1 and CDR2 sequences are LNHNV and YYDKDF (reference sequence). V was pared by 1 base and J by 7 bases, with 6 bases between. The CDR3 loop spans 12 amino acids. The CDR3 DNA reads as TGTGCCACCAGCAGAGGGATAAATACGCAGTATTTT. This translates into CATSRGINTQYF.

This clonotype has a count of ten or more. The chain uses TRBV28 and TRBJ2-5, with TRBD1 matching over 10 bases. CDR1 MDHEN and CDR2 SYDVKM come from the germline V gene. The CDR3 is 15 amino acids. With 5 bases clipped from V and 3 bases from J, the junction kept 6 bases outside the gene matches. The CDR3 DNA reads as TGTGCCAGCAGTCCCCCGGGACAGGGGAAAGAGACCCAGTACTTC. Translation gives CASSPPGQGKETQYF.